Below, 14 T cell receptor beta chains from the same sample are listed, as sequenced in a study of blood T cell repertoires in COVID-19. Sequencing was performed with immunoSEQ multiplex PCR; in TCRdb, only in-frame clones are kept and a portion is missing. This table has about 400,000 clones, about 90% appearing once. The sequenced material came from PBMCs or T cells enriched from blood (not recorded which). These receptors were obtained from a woman aged 25 to 39 who had recovered from COVID-19.

This clone was picked up one time. Other DNA sequences from this sample encode an identical CDR3 as well. The CDR3 DNA reads TGTGCCAGCAGTTATAGGGGGAATCAGCCCCAGCATTTT. Its translation: CASSYRGNQPQHF. V and J are TRBV6-5 and TRBJ1-5; perhaps TRBD1 as D (6 bases). Germline CDR1 MNHEY, CDR2 SVGAGI. V lost 3 bases and J lost 4, with 7 bases in between. CDR3 length: 13 residues.

The chain carries TRBV28 and TRBJ2-7; 11 bases line up with TRBD2. The CDR3 has 16 residues. V was clipped by 4 bases and J by 4 bases; unmatched bases: 9. CDR1 and CDR2 (germline): MDHEN, SYDVKM. The CDR3: CASSWETSGVVYEQYF. For the CDR3, the DNA is TGTGCCAGCAGTTGGGAGACTAGCGGGGTCGTATACGAGCAGTACTTC. Combining the CDR3 with reference TRBV28 and TRBJ2-7 gives the whole variable domain DVKVTQSSRYLVKRTGEKVFLECVQDMDHENMFWYRQDPGLGLRLIYFSYDVKMKEKGDIPEGYSVSREKKERFSLILESASTNQTSMYLCASSWETSGVVYEQYFGPGTRLTVT.

As to this clone: The sample holds other DNA sequences that translate to the same CDR3. In DNA form, the CDR3 reads TGTGCCAGCAGTCTGGGAAACACCATATATTTT. Its translation is CASSLGNTIYF. The chain has TRBV6-5 and TRBJ1-3; D gene unclear. Germline assignment: CDR1 MNHEY and CDR2 SVGAGI. The CDR3 extends over 11 amino acids. With 5 bases removed from V and 4 bases from J, the gap between germline ends came to 3 bases.

The J gene is TRBJ1-3, the V gene TRBV5-1, with TRBD1 as a possible D gene (6 bases). CDR1 and CDR2 (germline): SGHRS, YFSETQ. This CDR3 has 15 amino acids. V was cut by 6 bases and J by 4 bases, with 17 bases left in between. The chain's CDR3 is CASTPDRVEGNTIYF. The CDR3 region has the DNA TGCGCCAGCACCCCGGACAGAGTCGAAGGAAACACCATATATTTT.

The chain has TRBV19 and TRBJ1-1; 9 nucleotides line up with TRBD1. J was trimmed by 3 bases and V by 9 bases; bases with no gene match: 11. This CDR3 region has 15 residues. Germline V gene data show CDR1 as LNHDA and CDR2 as SQIVND (reference sequence). The chain's CDR3 is CASEEQGAPDTEAFF. The CDR3 DNA is TGTGCCAGCGAAGAACAGGGGGCGCCGGACACTGAAGCTTTCTTT.

The J gene is TRBJ2-7, the V gene TRBV6-2 or TRBV6-3; TRBD1 matches at 11 bases. Per germline, CDR1 MNHEY and CDR2 SVGEGT. Germline trimming cut 5 bases from V and 7 bases from J; bases unmatched to any gene: 10. CDR3 length: 15 amino acids. CDR3: CASSGQGAILKEQYF. As DNA, the CDR3 is TGTGCCAGCAGTGGACAGGGGGCGATCCTTAAGGAGCAGTACTTC.

The chain couples TRBV5-1 to TRBJ2-7, with TRBD2 matching over 11 bases. J lost 0 bases, V lost 4 bases, and 3 bases had no gene match. This CDR3 region has 15 residues. Germline V gene data show CDR1 as SGHRS and CDR2 as YFSETQ. The CDR3 region is CASSPTSGVSYEQYF. The CDR3 DNA sequence: TGCGCCAGCAGCCCGACTAGCGGGGTCTCCTACGAGCAGTACTTC.

The genes are TRBV14 and TRBJ2-1; D not resolved. Germline-derived CDR1 and CDR2 are SGHDN and FVKESK. The CDR3 contains 17 residues. V was cut by 0 bases and J by 2 bases, with 14 bases left in between. The CDR3 DNA sequence: TGTGCCAGCAGCCAAGAGGTGCCGGGTCCCCCCTACAATGAGCAGTTCTTC. Its protein product is CASSQEVPGPPYNEQFF.

The CDR3 DNA reads TGTGCCAGCACCACCCCAGACTCAAAGAACACTGAAGCTTTCTTT. This gives the protein CASTTPDSKNTEAFF. The chain recombines TRBV5-6 with TRBJ1-1; D is unclear. Per the germline V gene, CDR1 is SGHDT and CDR2 is YYEEEE. CDR3 size: 15 residues. The V end lost 6 bases, the J end lost 1 base, and 16 bases lay between the germline ends.

The CDR3 DNA sequence: TGTGCCAGCAGCGTAGGGGGGGCTAGCGGGAGCCTCTATAATGAGCAGTTCTTC. As protein: CASSVGGASGSLYNEQFF. The chain uses TRBV9 and TRBJ2-1, with 10 nucleotides matching TRBD2. From germline, CDR1 is SGDLS and CDR2 YYNGEE. V lost 0 bases, J lost 7 bases, and 13 bases stayed unmatched. The CDR3 runs to 18 residues. Based on the CDR3 plus reference TRBV9 and TRBJ2-1, the full variable domain is DSGVTQTPKHLITATGQRVTLRCSPRSGDLSVYWYQQSLDQGLQFLIQYYNGEERAKGNILERFSAQQFPDLHSELNLSSLELGDSALYFCASSVGGASGSLYNEQFFGPGTRLTVL.

The CDR3 protein is CAISGQNYGYTF. The DNA of the CDR3 is TGTGCCATCTCGGGACAAAACTATGGCTACACCTTC. V and J are TRBV6-5 and TRBJ1-2; TRBD1 might be the D (6 bases). Trimming pared 10 bases from V and 2 bases from J, leaving 11 bases between. Germline V lookup: CDR1 MNHEY, CDR2 SVGAGI. This CDR3 region has 12 residues.

J is TRBJ2-7 and V is TRBV24-1, with 11 bases aligning to TRBD2. Germline V lookup: CDR1 KGHDR, CDR2 SFDVKD. The CDR3 sequence is 14 residues long. V was pared by 9 bases and J by 4 bases, with 7 bases of the junction left unmatched. The CDR3: CATPPGLAVYEQYF. The DNA for the CDR3 is TGTGCCACCCCACCGGGACTAGCGGTTTACGAGCAGTACTTC.

This rearrangement joins TRBV6-2 or TRBV6-3 to TRBJ1-5; the D is unclear. This CDR3 spans 13 amino acids. Germline V gene data show CDR1 as MNHEY and CDR2 as SVGEGT. Trimming stripped 5 bases from V and 5 bases from J, with 10 bases between. The CDR3 reads CASSRSGDQPQHF. The CDR3 coding sequence is TGTGCCAGCAGTCGCTCGGGAGATCAGCCCCAGCATTTT.

This sequence joins TRBV28 and TRBJ1-6; D might be TRBD1 (6 bases). Deletions cut 8 bases from V and 5 bases from J, with 25 bases between. This CDR3 has 18 residues. Germline V gene lookup returns CDR1 MDHEN and CDR2 SYDVKM. The CDR3 spells CASSGNRVVLLDNSPLHF. The CDR3 nucleotides are TGTGCCAGCTCTGGGAACAGGGTGGTCCTATTGGATAATTCACCCCTCCACTTT.